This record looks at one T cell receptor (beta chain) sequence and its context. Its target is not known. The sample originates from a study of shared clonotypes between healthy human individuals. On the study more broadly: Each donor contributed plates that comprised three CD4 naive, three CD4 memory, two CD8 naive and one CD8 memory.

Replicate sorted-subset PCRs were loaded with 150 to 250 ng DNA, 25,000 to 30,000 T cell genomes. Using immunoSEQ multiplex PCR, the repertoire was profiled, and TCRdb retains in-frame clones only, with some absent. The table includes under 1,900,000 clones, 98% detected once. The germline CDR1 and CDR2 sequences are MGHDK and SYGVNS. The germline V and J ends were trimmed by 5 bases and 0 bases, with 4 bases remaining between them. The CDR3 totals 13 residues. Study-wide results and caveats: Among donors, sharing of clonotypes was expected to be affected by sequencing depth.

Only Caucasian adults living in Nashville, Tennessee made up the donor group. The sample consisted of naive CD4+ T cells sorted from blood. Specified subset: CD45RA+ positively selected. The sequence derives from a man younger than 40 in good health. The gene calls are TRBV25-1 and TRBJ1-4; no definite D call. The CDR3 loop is CASSSATNEKLFF. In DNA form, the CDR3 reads TGTGCCAGCAGTAGTGCAACTAATGAAAAACTGTTTTTT.